Presented here are 24 T cell receptor beta chains from one specimen sequenced in a study of blood T cell repertoires in COVID-19. The data were produced by immunoSEQ multiplex PCR, yet TCRdb's version contains in-frame clones alone and is incomplete. The top ten hold approximately 10% of the sample, which has 150,000 to 200,000 clones, roughly 82% seen once. Sequenced input: PBMCs or T cells enriched from blood (not recorded which). These receptor sequences come from a man aged 50-59 years who had recovered from COVID-19.

The CDR3 nucleotides read TGCGCCAGCAGCTTGGGGGCCCTCGGAAACACCATATATTTT. Its translation is CASSLGALGNTIYF. The J gene is TRBJ1-3, the V gene TRBV5-1; no clear D gene. Trimming took 0 bases from V and 4 from J, leaving 8 bases between them. Germline values: CDR1 SGHRS, CDR2 YFSETQ. The CDR3 consists of 14 residues.

The chain is built from TRBV6-2 or TRBV6-3 and TRBJ2-1, with 12 bases identical to TRBD2. V dropped 6 bases and J dropped 7; count of bases not matched to a gene: 7. The CDR3 covers 15 residues. CDR1 and CDR2 from the germline V gene are MNHEY and SVGEGT. CDR3 in DNA: TGTGCCAGCAGCCAGACTAGCGGGAGAGCTAATGAGCAGTTCTTC. Residues: CASSQTSGRANEQFF.

The rearrangement joins TRBV4-1 to TRBJ1-1; 7 positions match TRBD1. J was trimmed by 5 bases and V by 1 base; bases with no gene match: 19. CDR3 length equals 19 residues. CDR1 is MGHRA and CDR2 is YSYEKL in the germline V gene. CDR3 in amino acids: CASSQGQIGQVLKRTEAFF. The CDR3 DNA reads TGCGCCAGCAGCCAAGGGCAAATCGGACAGGTTCTCAAGAGGACTGAAGCTTTCTTT.

This clone was detected only once. The chain uses TRBV6-5 and TRBJ2-1; TRBD2 matches at 9 bases. After removal of 8 bases from V and 7 bases from J, the junction contained 9 bases not matched to a gene. There are 14 residues in the CDR3. Germline-derived CDR1 and CDR2 are MNHEY and SVGAGI. The CDR3 DNA sequence: TGTGCCAGCTCTGCGGCGGGGGGGCGGAATGAGCAGTTCTTC. Its protein product is CASSAAGGRNEQFF.

The chain carries TRBV6-6 and TRBJ2-1; 7 bases are a match to TRBD2. The CDR3 has 15 amino acids. CDR1 and CDR2 from the germline V gene are MNHNY and SVGAGI (reference sequence). J gave up 1 base and V 5 bases, and 5 bases lay outside the gene matches. This CDR3 is CASSPSGGSYNEQFF. As DNA, the CDR3 is TGTGCCAGCAGTCCGTCCGGGGGGTCCTACAATGAGCAGTTCTTC.

The chain recombines TRBV24-1 with TRBJ1-1; TRBD1 matches at 9 bases. This CDR3 comprises 16 residues. Germline CDR1 reads KGHDR; CDR2 reads SFDVKD. After removal of 2 bases from V and 4 bases from J, the junction contained 7 bases not matched to a gene. The CDR3: CATSDSRTGASTEAFF. The CDR3 DNA reads as TGTGCCACCAGTGATTCCCGGACAGGGGCCTCCACTGAAGCTTTCTTT.

J is TRBJ1-6 and V is TRBV12-3 or TRBV12-4; 8 nucleotides align to TRBD1. The CDR3 has 13 residues. V trimming: 6 bases; J trimming: 14 bases; junction bases outside the gene matches: 9. CDR3 sequence: CASRDRVQGTLHF. In DNA form, the CDR3 reads TGTGCCAGCAGGGACAGGGTGCAGGGGACCCTCCACTTT.

The rearrangement uses TRBV3-1 (or the pseudogene TRBV3-2) and TRBJ2-4, with TRBD1 matching over 8 bases. Trimming at V came to 4 bases and at J to 8 bases, leaving 7 bases not matched to a gene. In germline, CDR1 is LGHDT, CDR2 YNNKEL (reference sequence). This CDR3 is built from 14 residues. CDR3 amino acids: CASSRTGFPDIQYF. CDR3 DNA sequence: TGTGCCAGCAGCCGGACAGGGTTCCCGGACATTCAGTACTTC.

V usage is TRBV11-2 and J usage is TRBJ2-3; 11 bases fit TRBD1. CDR3 length equals 14 residues. V shed 7 bases, J shed 4 bases, and the junction held 4 bases outside the gene matches. Germline V gene sequence: CDR1 SGHAT, CDR2 FQNNGV. DNA of the CDR3: TGTGCCAGCACTAGGGACAGGGGGGCAGATACGCAGTATTTT. Its protein product is CASTRDRGADTQYF.

V and J are TRBV5-1 and TRBJ2-5; perhaps TRBD2 as D (5 bases). The CDR3 has 14 residues. V was cut by 4 bases and J by 7 bases, with 17 bases left in between. CDR1 is SGHRS and CDR2 is YFSETQ in the germline V gene. CDR3 bases: TGCGCCAGCAGCGCCCCAGAGGGTGTAGTGACCCAGTACTTC. This translates into CASSAPEGVVTQYF.

The genes are TRBV13 and TRBJ2-1; no reliable D call. Germline values: CDR1 PRHDT, CDR2 FYEKMQ (reference sequence). V was cut by 0 bases and J by 7 bases, with 13 bases left in between. The CDR3 is made up of 15 amino acids. CDR3 DNA: TGTGCCAGCAGCTTAGGCCGCGGTTCCGGTAATGAGCAGTTCTTC. This codes for CASSLGRGSGNEQFF.

This clone occurred once. The CDR3 is CASSVASGTPQETQYF. DNA for the CDR3: TGTGCCAGCAGCGTAGCTAGCGGAACTCCTCAAGAGACCCAGTACTTC. The chain has TRBV9 and TRBJ2-5; 7 bases map to TRBD2. Germline CDR1 and CDR2: SGDLS and YYNGEE. CDR3 length equals 16 residues. With V trimmed by 0 bases and J by 2 bases, 7 bases remained unmatched.

The V and J genes are TRBV7-2 and TRBJ1-5; D might be TRBD1 (6 bases). Germline CDR1 and CDR2: SGHTA and FQGNSA. V shed 6 bases and J shed 1 base, with 13 bases lying between them. This CDR3 comprises 15 residues. The CDR3 DNA follows: TGTGCCAGCAGATTCGACAGGTCCAGCAATCAGCCCCAGCATTTT. Translated: CASRFDRSSNQPQHF. Full variable domain (rest looked up from reference TRBV7-2 and TRBJ1-5): GAGVSQSPSNKVTEKGKDVELRCDPISGHTALYWYRQSLGQGLEFLIYFQGNSAPDKSGLPSDRFSAERTGGSVSTLTIQRTQQEDSAVYLCASRFDRSSNQPQHFGDGTRLSIL.

This clone was seen a few times. The chain couples TRBV7-9 to TRBJ2-3; TRBD2 might be the D (6 bases). CDR1 and CDR2 from the germline V gene are SEHNR and FQNEAQ (reference sequence). V lost 10 bases, J lost 2 bases, and 10 bases lay in between. This CDR3 has 12 residues. CDR3 loop: CAIAGLTDTQYF. In nucleotides, the CDR3 is TGTGCCATTGCGGGACTCACAGATACGCAGTATTTT.

The gene calls are TRBV10-1 and TRBJ1-2; perhaps TRBD1 as D (5 bases). This CDR3 comprises 13 residues. V lost 6 bases, J lost 6 bases, and 14 bases lay in between. CDR1 is WNHNN and CDR2 is SYGVQD in the germline V gene (reference sequence). The CDR3 DNA follows: TGCGCCAGCAGCCCCAGGGTCGAGGATGGCTACACCTTC. This translates into CASSPRVEDGYTF.

This chain uses TRBV25-1 with TRBJ2-3; perhaps TRBD1 as D (5 bases). The CDR3 runs to 16 residues. Germline V gene sequence: CDR1 MGHDK, CDR2 SYGVNS. The V end lost 0 bases, the J end lost 0 bases, and 10 bases lay between the germline ends. Here the CDR3 DNA reads TGTGCCAGCAGTGAATACAAGGGGCTGAGCACAGATACGCAGTATTTT. Translating gives CASSEYKGLSTDTQYF.

V gene TRBV7-2 combines with J gene TRBJ1-3; 9 bases are shared with TRBD1. CDR3 length: 15 amino acids. The V and J ends lost 4 bases and 4 bases, in that order; junction bases with no gene match: 5. CDR1 is SGHTA, CDR2 FQGNSA, per germline. CDR3 loop: CASSSTGGWGNTIYF. CDR3 nucleotides: TGTGCCAGCAGCTCGACAGGGGGATGGGGAAACACCATATATTTT.

This clone was seen a few times. The chain uses TRBV28 and TRBJ2-2, with 7 bases lining up with TRBD1. CDR3 length equals 15 residues. The V gene's germline CDR1 is MDHEN and CDR2 SYDVKM. V shed 7 bases, J shed 1 base, and the junction held 6 bases outside the gene matches. DNA for the CDR3: TGTGCCAGCACTTGGGCAGGGGGGAACACCGGGGAGCTGTTTTTT. It translates to CASTWAGGNTGELFF. Together with reference TRBV28 and TRBJ2-2, the CDR3 gives the full variable domain: DVKVTQSSRYLVKRTGEKVFLECVQDMDHENMFWYRQDPGLGLRLIYFSYDVKMKEKGDIPEGYSVSREKKERFSLILESASTNQTSMYLCASTWAGGNTGELFFGEGSRLTVL.

The chain recombines TRBV4-1 with TRBJ2-7, with a weak D call TRBD2 (5 bases). The CDR3 sequence is 15 residues long. The germline V gene has CDR1 MGHRA and CDR2 YSYEKL. V was clipped by 4 bases and J by 2 bases, with 15 bases between them. The CDR3: CASSPKKGATYEQYF. CDR3 coding DNA: TGCGCCAGCAGCCCGAAAAAGGGAGCCACCTACGAGCAGTACTTC.

This chain uses TRBV13 with TRBJ2-7; no clear D. In germline, CDR1 is PRHDT, CDR2 FYEKMQ (reference sequence). Trimming took 3 bases from V and 3 from J, leaving 9 bases between them. The CDR3 runs to 13 residues. Here the CDR3 DNA reads TGTGCCAGCAGCTTGTTTAACAGCTACGAGCAGTACTTC. Protein sequence: CASSLFNSYEQYF.

The chain employs TRBV4-1 and TRBJ1-1; D call uncertain. Per germline, CDR1 MGHRA and CDR2 YSYEKL. The CDR3 loop spans 14 amino acids. V was pared by 0 bases and J by 4 bases, with 9 bases between. The DNA for the CDR3 is TGCGCCAGCAGCCAAGAGGCCGGGAGCACTGAAGCTTTCTTT. Protein product: CASSQEAGSTEAFF.

The chain links TRBV3-1 (or the pseudogene TRBV3-2) to TRBJ1-5; no clear D. CDR3 length: 14 amino acids. Trimming shortened V by 4 bases and J by 2 bases, and 9 bases separated the two germline ends. CDR1 and CDR2 (germline): LGHDT, YNNKEL (reference sequence). The CDR3 DNA follows: TGTGCCAGCAGCCTCGGGTGGGGCAATCAGCCCCAGCATTTT. This translates into CASSLGWGNQPQHF.

As for this clone: The sample holds other DNA sequences that translate to the same CDR3. The rearrangement uses TRBV11-2 and TRBJ2-7; 7 positions agree with TRBD1. Germline trimming cut 2 bases from V and 4 bases from J; bases unmatched to any gene: 2. The CDR3 contains 13 residues. Germline loops: CDR1 SGHAT, CDR2 FQNNGV. CDR3 DNA: TGTGCCAGCAGCTTACTACAGGGGTACGAGCAGTACTTC. Translated: CASSLLQGYEQYF.

The chain uses TRBV28 and TRBJ2-4; D is perhaps TRBD2 (5 bases). The CDR3 contains 15 residues. The ends were cut back, 7 bases at V and 0 bases at J, with 13 bases in the middle. Germline-derived CDR1 and CDR2 are MDHEN and SYDVKM. The CDR3 loop is CASTYGGLAKNIQYF. The CDR3 coding sequence is TGTGCCAGCACTTATGGCGGACTAGCCAAAAACATTCAGTACTTC.